The 11 T cell receptor beta chains given below trace back to one sample, sequenced in a study of blood T cell repertoires in COVID-19. The data were produced by immunoSEQ multiplex PCR, yet TCRdb's version contains in-frame clones alone and is incomplete. This table holds some 400,000 clones, roughly 77% found once. The sequencing input was peripheral blood. These receptors were collected from a human donor with acute or convalescent COVID-19. The donor label of this sample is uncertain.

The gene calls are TRBV29-1 and TRBJ1-2; perhaps TRBD1 as D (5 bases). Between the trimmed V and J ends, which lost 7 bases and 4 bases, there was a span of 13 bases. The CDR3 has 12 residues. From germline, CDR1 is SQVTM and CDR2 ANQGSEA. Here the CDR3 DNA reads TGCAGCGCCGGAGGGGACGTCTATGGCTACACCTTC. Translation gives CSAGGDVYGYTF.

V usage is TRBV5-6 and J usage is TRBJ2-7; no firm D call. The CDR3 totals 12 residues. Trimming stripped 0 bases from V and 4 bases from J, with 5 bases between. The germline gives CDR1 SGHDT, CDR2 YYEEEE. For the CDR3, the DNA is TGTGCCAGCAGCTTGGCCTTTTACGAGCAGTACTTC. It yields the protein CASSLAFYEQYF.

The chain carries TRBV28 and TRBJ2-2; D uncertain. V was shortened by 3 bases and J by 6 bases, with 5 bases between the two germline ends. The CDR3 is made up of 12 amino acids. Germline V lookup: CDR1 MDHEN, CDR2 SYDVKM. The CDR3 loop reads CASSFAAGELFF. DNA for the CDR3: TGTGCCAGCAGTTTTGCGGCCGGGGAGCTGTTTTTT.

V and J are TRBV28 and TRBJ2-3, with 9 bases identical to TRBD1. Germline loops: CDR1 MDHEN, CDR2 SYDVKM. The CDR3 runs 15 residues. The V segment lost 7 bases and the J segment 1 base; nucleotides outside the gene matches: 6. The CDR3 reads CASNLGDRGTDTQYF. The CDR3 nucleotides read TGTGCCAGCAACTTGGGGGACAGGGGCACAGATACGCAGTATTTT.

This clone showed up just a few times. The V and J genes are TRBV5-1 and TRBJ2-2; 8 positions agree with TRBD1. Trimming at V came to 4 bases and at J to 6 bases, leaving 8 bases not matched to a gene. CDR1 and CDR2 from the germline V gene are SGHRS and YFSETQ. The CDR3 has 15 residues. CDR3 loop: CASSPSDRAAGELFF. The CDR3 coding sequence is TGCGCCAGCAGCCCATCGGACAGGGCGGCCGGGGAGCTGTTTTTT.

The chain links TRBV4-1 to TRBJ1-1; 7 bases are a match to TRBD1. J was trimmed by 0 bases and V by 3 bases; bases with no gene match: 7. This CDR3 comprises 16 residues. CDR1 and CDR2 (germline): MGHRA, YSYEKL. The CDR3 region has the DNA TGCGCCAGCAGCCAGAGGGACAGACGTATGAACACTGAAGCTTTCTTT. This gives the protein CASSQRDRRMNTEAFF.

The V gene is TRBV5-1, the J gene TRBJ1-2; no firm D call. V lost 0 bases, J lost 8 bases, and 14 bases lay in between. In germline, CDR1 is SGHRS, CDR2 YFSETQ. The CDR3 is made up of 14 amino acids. The CDR3 here is CASSLVPDLEGYTF. The CDR3 nucleotides read TGCGCCAGCAGCTTGGTTCCAGACCTAGAGGGCTACACCTTC.

The rearrangement links TRBV18 to TRBJ2-1, with TRBD1 matching over 7 bases. Germline values: CDR1 KGHSH, CDR2 LQKENI. The CDR3 length is 14 residues. Trimming at V came to 5 bases and at J to 3 bases, leaving 4 bases not matched to a gene. The CDR3 region has the DNA TGTGCCAGCTCATCTCGACAGGGCTACAATGAGCAGTTCTTC. Its protein is CASSSRQGYNEQFF.

V usage is TRBV3-1 (or the pseudogene TRBV3-2) and J usage is TRBJ1-3; unclear D gene. Germline V CDR1 and CDR2: LGHDT, YNNKEL (reference sequence). The CDR3 has 14 residues. V gave up 4 bases and J gave up 7 bases, with 14 bases separating them. CDR3 nucleotide sequence: TGTGCCAGCAGCCCCCGGGTCTTTATCAACACCATATATTTT. Amino acids: CASSPRVFINTIYF.

This clone was detected only a few times. The chain joins TRBV14 to TRBJ2-3; D is undetermined. In germline, CDR1 is SGHDN, CDR2 FVKESK. The CDR3 spans 13 residues. Trimming stripped 0 bases from V and 5 bases from J, with 6 bases between. CDR3: CASSQDGRDTQYF. The CDR3 DNA is TGTGCCAGCAGCCAAGATGGGCGAGATACGCAGTATTTT.

A single count supports this clone. The V and J genes are TRBV4-2 and TRBJ1-4; D is unclear. This CDR3 has 12 residues. V was shortened by 4 bases and J by 7 bases, with 7 bases between the two germline ends. The germline V gene encodes CDR1 LGHNA and CDR2 YNFKEQ. For the CDR3, the DNA is TGTGCCAGCAGCCGAGGGCCTGAAAAACTGTTTTTT. Encoded protein: CASSRGPEKLFF.